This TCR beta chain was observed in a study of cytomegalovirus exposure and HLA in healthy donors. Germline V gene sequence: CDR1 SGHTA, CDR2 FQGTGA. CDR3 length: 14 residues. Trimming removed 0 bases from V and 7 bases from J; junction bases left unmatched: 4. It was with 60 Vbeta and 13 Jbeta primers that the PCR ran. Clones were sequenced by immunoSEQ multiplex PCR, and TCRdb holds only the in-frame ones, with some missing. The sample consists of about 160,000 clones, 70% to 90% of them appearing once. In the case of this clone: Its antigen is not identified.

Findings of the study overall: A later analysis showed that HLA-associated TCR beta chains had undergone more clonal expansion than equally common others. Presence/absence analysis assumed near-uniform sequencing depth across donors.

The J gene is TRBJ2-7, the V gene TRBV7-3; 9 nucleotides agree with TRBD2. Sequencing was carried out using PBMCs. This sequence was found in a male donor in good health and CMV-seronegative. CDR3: CASSLTGLAEEQYF. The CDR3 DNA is TGTGCCAGCAGCTTAACGGGACTAGCTGAAGAGCAGTACTTC.